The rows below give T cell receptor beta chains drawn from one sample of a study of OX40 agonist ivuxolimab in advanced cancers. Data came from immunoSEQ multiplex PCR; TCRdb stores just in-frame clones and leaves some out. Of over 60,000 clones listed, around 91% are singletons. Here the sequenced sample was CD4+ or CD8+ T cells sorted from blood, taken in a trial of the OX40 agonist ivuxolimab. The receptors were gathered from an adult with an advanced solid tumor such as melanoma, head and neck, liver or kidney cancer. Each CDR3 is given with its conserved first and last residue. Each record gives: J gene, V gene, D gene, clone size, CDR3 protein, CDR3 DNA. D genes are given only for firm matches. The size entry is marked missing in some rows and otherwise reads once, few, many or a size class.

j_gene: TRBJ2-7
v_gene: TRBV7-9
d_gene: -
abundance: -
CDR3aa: CASSLAGGGEQYF
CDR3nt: TGTGCCAGCAGCTTAGCGGGTGGGGGCGAGCAGTACTTC

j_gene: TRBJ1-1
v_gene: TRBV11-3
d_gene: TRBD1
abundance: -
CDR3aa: CASSLDGTGGAIPGAFF
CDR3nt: TGTGCCAGCAGCTTAGATGGGACAGGGGGCGCGATCCCTGGGGCTTTCTTT

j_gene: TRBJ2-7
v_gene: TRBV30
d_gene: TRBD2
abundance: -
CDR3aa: CACSLAGPTEQYF
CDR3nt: TGTGCCTGTAGCCTAGCGGGCCCTACGGAGCAGTACTTC

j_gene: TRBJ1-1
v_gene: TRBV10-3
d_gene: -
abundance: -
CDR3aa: CAISERTIGTEAFF
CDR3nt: TGTGCCATCAGTGAACGGACGATCGGGACTGAAGCTTTCTTT

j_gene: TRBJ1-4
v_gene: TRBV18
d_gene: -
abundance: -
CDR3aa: CASSPGSDATNEKLFF
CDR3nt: TGTGCCAGCTCACCTGGCTCAGATGCAACTAATGAAAAACTGTTTTTT

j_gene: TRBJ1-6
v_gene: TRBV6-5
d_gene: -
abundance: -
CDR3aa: CASSYGEGSPLHF
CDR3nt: TGTGCCAGCAGTTACGGGGAGGGATCACCCCTCCACTTT

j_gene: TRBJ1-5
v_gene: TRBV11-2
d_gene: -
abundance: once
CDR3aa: CASSPRENQPQHF
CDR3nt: TGTGCCAGCAGCCCCCGGGAGAATCAGCCCCAGCATTTT

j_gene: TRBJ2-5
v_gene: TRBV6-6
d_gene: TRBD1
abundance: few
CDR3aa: CASSSGQGPGETQYF
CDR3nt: TGTGCCAGCAGTTCAGGACAGGGTCCGGGGGAGACCCAGTACTTC

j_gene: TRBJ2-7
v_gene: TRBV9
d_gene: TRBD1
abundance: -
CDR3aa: CASSASQGVSSYEQYF
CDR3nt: TGTGCCAGCAGCGCCTCACAGGGGGTGAGCTCCTACGAGCAGTACTTC

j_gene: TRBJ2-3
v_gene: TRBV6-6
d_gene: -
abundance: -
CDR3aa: CASSRKIDTQYF
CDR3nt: TGTGCCAGCAGTCGGAAGATAGATACGCAGTATTTT

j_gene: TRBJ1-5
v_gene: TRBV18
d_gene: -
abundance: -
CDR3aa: CASSPVGNQPQHF
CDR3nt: TGTGCCAGCTCACCGGTGGGCAATCAGCCCCAGCATTTT

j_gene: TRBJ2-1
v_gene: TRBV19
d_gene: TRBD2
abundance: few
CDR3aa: CASSPGLAGRGGSYNEQFF
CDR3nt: TGTGCCAGTAGTCCGGGACTAGCGGGCAGAGGGGGGAGTTACAATGAGCAGTTCTTC

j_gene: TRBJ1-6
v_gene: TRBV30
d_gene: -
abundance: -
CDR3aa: CAWSLREGSPLHF
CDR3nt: TGTGCCTGGAGTCTTAGGGAGGGTTCACCCCTCCACTTT

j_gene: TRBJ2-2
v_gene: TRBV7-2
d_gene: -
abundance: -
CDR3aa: CASSLVARELFF
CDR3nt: TGTGCCAGCAGCTTAGTAGCGCGGGAGCTGTTTTTT

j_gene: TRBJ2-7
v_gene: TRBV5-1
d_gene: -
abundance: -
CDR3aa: CASSFRNGDEQYF
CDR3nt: TGCGCCAGCAGCTTCCGCAACGGGGACGAGCAGTACTTC

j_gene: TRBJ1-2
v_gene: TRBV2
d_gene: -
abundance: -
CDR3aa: CASSNSRGNPLGYTF
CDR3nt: TGTGCCAGCAGTAACTCCCGGGGTAATCCCCTTGGCTACACCTTC

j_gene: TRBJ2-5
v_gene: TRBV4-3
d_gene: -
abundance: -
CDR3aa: CASSPRTEVQETQYF
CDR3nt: TGCGCCAGCAGCCCTCGGACAGAGGTCCAAGAGACCCAGTACTTC

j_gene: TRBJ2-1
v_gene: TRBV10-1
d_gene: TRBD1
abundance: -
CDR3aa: CASSDRDEGQFF
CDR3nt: TGCGCCAGCTCAGACAGGGATGAAGGGCAGTTCTTC

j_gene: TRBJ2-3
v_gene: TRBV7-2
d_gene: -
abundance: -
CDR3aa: CASSQGRADTQYF
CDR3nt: TGTGCCAGCAGCCAAGGTCGAGCAGATACGCAGTATTTT

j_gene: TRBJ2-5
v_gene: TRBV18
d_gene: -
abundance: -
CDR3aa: CASSQRDPGQLFQETQYF
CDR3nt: TGTGCCAGCTCTCAAAGGGATCCCGGACAGCTTTTCCAAGAGACCCAGTACTTC

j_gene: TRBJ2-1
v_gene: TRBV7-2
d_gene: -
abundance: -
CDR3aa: CASSSENWEQFF
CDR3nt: TGTGCCAGCAGCTCCGAAAATTGGGAGCAGTTCTTC

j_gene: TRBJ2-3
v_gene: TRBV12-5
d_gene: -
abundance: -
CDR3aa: CASSGDTDTQYF
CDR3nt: TGTGCTAGTTCGGGGGACACAGATACGCAGTATTTT

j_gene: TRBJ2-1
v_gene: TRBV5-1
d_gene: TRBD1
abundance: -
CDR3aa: CASSTTGTGPNEQFF
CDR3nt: TGCGCCAGCAGCACCACCGGGACAGGTCCCAATGAGCAGTTCTTC

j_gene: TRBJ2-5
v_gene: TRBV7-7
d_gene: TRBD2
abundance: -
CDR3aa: CASSPGEGPWETQYF
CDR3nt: TGTGCCAGCAGCCCCGGGGAGGGTCCTTGGGAGACCCAGTACTTC

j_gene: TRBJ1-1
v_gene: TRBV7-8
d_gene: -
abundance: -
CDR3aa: CASSPNLLNTEAFF
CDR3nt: TGTGCCAGCAGCCCGAACTTATTGAACACTGAAGCTTTCTTT

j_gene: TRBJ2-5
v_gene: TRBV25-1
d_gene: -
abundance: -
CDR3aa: CASSSPGEETQYF
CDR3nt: TGTGCCAGCAGTAGCCCAGGGGAAGAGACCCAGTACTTC

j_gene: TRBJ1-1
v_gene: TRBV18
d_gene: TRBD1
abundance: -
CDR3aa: CASCTFPGQGEAEAFF
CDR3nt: TGTGCCAGCTGTACTTTTCCGGGGCAGGGGGAAGCTGAAGCTTTCTTT

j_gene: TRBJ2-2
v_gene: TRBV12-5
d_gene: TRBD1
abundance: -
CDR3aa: CASGLKLRGLTHDRDRTGELFF
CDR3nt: TGTGCTAGTGGTTTAAAACTTAGGGGGTTAACCCACGACAGGGATCGCACCGGGGAGCTGTTTTTT

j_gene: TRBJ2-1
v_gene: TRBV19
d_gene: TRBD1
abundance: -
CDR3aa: CASNKGGTGGRNEQFF
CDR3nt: TGTGCCAGTAACAAGGGAGGGACAGGGGGCAGGAATGAGCAGTTCTTC

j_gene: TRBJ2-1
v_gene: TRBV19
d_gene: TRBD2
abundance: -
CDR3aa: CASSIGLAGGREQFF
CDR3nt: TGTGCCAGTAGTATCGGACTAGCGGGAGGGAGGGAGCAGTTCTTC

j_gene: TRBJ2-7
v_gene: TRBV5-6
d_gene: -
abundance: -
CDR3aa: CASSLRNSGYEQYF
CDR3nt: TGTGCCAGCAGCTTGCGAAACAGCGGCTACGAGCAGTACTTC

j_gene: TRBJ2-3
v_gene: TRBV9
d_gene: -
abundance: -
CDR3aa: CASSVGTSTDTQYF
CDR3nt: TGTGCCAGCAGCGTCGGGACAAGCACAGATACGCAGTATTTT

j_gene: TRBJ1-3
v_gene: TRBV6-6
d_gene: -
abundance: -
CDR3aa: CASIRGDENTIYF
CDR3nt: TGTGCCAGCATACGAGGGGACGAAAACACCATATATTTT

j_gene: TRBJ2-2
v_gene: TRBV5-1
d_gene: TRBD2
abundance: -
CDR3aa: CASSLDTGGATGELFF
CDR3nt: TGCGCCAGCAGCTTGGATACGGGAGGCGCCACCGGGGAGCTGTTTTTT

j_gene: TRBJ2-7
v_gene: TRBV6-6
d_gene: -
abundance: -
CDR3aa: CASRSQGAGPRYEQYF
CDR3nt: TGTGCCAGCAGATCCCAAGGGGCGGGACCGCGCTACGAGCAGTACTTC